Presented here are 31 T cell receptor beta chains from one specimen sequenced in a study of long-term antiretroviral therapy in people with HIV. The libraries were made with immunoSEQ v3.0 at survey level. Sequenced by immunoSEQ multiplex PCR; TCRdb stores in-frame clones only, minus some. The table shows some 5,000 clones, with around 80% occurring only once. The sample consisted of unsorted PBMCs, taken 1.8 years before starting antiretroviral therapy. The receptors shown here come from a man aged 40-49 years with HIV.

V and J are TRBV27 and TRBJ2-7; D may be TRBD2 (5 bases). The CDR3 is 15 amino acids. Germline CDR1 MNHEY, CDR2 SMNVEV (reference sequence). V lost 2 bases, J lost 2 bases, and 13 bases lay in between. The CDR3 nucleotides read TGTGCCAGCAGTTTACAAAGGGAGATAACCTACGAGCAGTACTTC. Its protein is CASSLQREITYEQYF.

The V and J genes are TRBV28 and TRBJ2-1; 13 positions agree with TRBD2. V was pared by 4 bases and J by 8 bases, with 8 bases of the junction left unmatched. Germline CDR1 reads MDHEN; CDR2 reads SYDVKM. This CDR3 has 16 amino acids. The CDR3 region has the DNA TGTGCCAGCAGTTCCCGGACTAGCGGGAGTATACATGAGCAGTTCTTC. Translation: CASSSRTSGSIHEQFF.

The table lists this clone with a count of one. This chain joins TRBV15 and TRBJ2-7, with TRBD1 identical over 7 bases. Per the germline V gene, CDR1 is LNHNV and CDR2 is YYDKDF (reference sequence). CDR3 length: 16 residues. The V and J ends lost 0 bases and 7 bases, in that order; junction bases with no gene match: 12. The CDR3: CATSREPGQPRGEQYF. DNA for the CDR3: TGTGCCACCAGCAGAGAGCCCGGACAGCCCAGGGGGGAGCAGTACTTC.

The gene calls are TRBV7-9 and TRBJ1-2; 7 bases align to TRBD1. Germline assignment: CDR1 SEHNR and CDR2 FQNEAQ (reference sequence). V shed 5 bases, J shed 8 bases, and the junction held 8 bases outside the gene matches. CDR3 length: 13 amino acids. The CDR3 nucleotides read TGTGCCAGCAGCATACCAGGGGGGAGAGGCTACACCTTC. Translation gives CASSIPGGRGYTF. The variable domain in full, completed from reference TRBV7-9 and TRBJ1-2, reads DTGVSQNPRHKITKRGQNVTFRCDPISEHNRLYWYRQTLGQGPEFLTYFQNEAQLEKSRLLSDRFSAERPKGSFSTLEIQRTEQGDSAMYLCASSIPGGRGYTFGSGTRLTVV.

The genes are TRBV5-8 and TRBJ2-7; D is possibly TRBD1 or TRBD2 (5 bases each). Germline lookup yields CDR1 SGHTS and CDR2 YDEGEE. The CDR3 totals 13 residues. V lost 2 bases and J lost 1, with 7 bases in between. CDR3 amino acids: CASSFGASYEQYF. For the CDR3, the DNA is TGTGCCAGCAGCTTCGGGGCATCCTACGAGCAGTACTTC.

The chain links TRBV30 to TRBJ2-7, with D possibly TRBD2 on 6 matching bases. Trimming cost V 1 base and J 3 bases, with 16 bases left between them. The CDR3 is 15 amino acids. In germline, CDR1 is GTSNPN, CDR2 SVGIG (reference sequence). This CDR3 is CAWSGSTAGYYEQYF. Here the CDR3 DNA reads TGTGCCTGGAGTGGCTCCACAGCGGGCTACTACGAGCAGTACTTC.

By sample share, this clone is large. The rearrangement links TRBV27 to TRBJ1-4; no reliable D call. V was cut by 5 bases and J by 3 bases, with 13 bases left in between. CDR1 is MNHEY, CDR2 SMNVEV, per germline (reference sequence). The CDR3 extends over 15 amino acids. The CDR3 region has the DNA TGTGCCAGCAGTCCAAACTGGGGTTCTAATGAAAAACTGTTTTTT. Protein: CASSPNWGSNEKLFF.

DNA of the CDR3: TGTGCCAGCAGTGTAACCACCAGCTCCTACAATGAGCAGTTCTTC. It specifies CASSVTTSSYNEQFF. The V and J genes are TRBV6-4 and TRBJ2-1; D gene unclear. V was shortened by 4 bases and J by 0 bases, with 10 bases between the two germline ends. Germline lookup yields CDR1 MRHNA and CDR2 SNTAGT. The CDR3 runs 15 residues.

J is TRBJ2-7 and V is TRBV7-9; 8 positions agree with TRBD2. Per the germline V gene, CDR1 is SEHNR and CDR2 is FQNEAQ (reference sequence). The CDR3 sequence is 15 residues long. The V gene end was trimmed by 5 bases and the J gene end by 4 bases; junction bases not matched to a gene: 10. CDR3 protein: CASSPTGGRRYEQYF. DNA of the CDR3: TGTGCCAGCAGCCCCACTGGCGGGAGGAGGTACGAGCAGTACTTC. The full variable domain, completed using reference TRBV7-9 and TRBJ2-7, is DTGVSQNPRHKITKRGQNVTFRCDPISEHNRLYWYRQTLGQGPEFLTYFQNEAQLEKSRLLSDRFSAERPKGSFSTLEIQRTEQGDSAMYLCASSPTGGRRYEQYFGPGTRLTVT.

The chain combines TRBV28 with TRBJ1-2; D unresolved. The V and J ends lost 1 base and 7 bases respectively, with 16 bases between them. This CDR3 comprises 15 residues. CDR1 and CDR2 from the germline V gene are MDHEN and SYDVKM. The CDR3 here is CASSLFPGDVGGYTF. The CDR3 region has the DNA TGTGCCAGCAGTTTATTCCCTGGGGATGTTGGTGGCTACACCTTC.

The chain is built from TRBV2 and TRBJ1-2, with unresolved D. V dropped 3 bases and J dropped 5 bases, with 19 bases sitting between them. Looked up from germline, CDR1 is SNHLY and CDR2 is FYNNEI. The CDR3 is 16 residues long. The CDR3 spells CASSDSGVLWWYGYTF. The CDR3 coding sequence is TGTGCCAGCAGTGATTCCGGAGTCTTGTGGTGGTATGGCTACACCTTC.

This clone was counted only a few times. In nucleotides, the CDR3 is TGTGCCAGCCACCTAGCGGGAGACCAGGCCGGGGAGCTGTTTTTT. Its translation is CASHLAGDQAGELFF. This chain uses TRBV6-1 with TRBJ2-2; 10 nucleotides line up with TRBD2. The V gene's germline CDR1 is MNHNS and CDR2 SASEGT. The CDR3 sequence is 15 residues long. V trimming: 8 bases; J trimming: 6 bases; junction bases outside the gene matches: 9.

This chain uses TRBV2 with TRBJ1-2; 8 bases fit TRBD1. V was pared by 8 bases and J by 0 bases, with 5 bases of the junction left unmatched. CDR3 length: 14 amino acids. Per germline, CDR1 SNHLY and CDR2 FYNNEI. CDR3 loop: CASRWTGPNYGYTF. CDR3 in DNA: TGTGCCAGCCGATGGACAGGGCCTAACTATGGCTACACCTTC.

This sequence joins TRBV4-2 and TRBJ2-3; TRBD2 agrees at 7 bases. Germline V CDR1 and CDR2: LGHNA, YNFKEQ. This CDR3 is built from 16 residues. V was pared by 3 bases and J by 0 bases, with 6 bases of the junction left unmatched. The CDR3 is CASSQRAGVSTDTQYF. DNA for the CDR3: TGTGCCAGCAGCCAGAGGGCGGGAGTGAGCACAGATACGCAGTATTTT.

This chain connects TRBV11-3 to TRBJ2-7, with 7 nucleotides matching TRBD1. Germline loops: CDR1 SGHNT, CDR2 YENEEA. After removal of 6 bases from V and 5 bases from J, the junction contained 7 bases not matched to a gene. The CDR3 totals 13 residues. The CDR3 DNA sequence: TGTGCCAGCAGTCCTCGGACAGGTAACGAGCAGTACTTC. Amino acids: CASSPRTGNEQYF.

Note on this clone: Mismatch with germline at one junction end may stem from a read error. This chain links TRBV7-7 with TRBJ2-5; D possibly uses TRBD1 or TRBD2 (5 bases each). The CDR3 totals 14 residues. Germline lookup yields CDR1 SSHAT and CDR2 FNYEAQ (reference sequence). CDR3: CASSPTGPQETQYF. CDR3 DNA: TGTGCTAGCAGTCCTACGGGACCCCAAGAGACCCAGTACTTC.

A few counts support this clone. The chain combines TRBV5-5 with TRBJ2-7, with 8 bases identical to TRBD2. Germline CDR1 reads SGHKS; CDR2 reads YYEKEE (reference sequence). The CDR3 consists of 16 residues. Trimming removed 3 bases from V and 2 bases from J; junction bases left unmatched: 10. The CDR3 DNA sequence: TGTGCCAGCAGCTATCCGCGGGGGGACTCTACCTACGAGCAGTACTTC. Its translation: CASSYPRGDSTYEQYF.

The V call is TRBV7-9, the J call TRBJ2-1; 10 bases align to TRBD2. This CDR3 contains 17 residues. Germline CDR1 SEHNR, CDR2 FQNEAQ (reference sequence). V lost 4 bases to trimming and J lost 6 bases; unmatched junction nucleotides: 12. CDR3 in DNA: TGTGCCAGCAGCTCGGAGTCGGTGACTAGCGGGTTCAATGAGCAGTTCTTC. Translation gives CASSSESVTSGFNEQFF.

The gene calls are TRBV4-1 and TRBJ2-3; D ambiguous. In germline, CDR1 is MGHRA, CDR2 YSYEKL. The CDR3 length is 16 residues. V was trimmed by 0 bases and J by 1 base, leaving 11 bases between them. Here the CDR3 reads CASSQDWIRGTDTQYF. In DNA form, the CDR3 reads TGCGCCAGCAGCCAAGACTGGATTCGGGGCACAGATACGCAGTATTTT.

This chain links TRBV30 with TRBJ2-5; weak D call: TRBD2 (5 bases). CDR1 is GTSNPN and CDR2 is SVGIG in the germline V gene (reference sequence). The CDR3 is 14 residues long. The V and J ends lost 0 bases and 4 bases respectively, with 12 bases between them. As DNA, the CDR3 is TGTGCCTGGAGTGTACACCGAGGGAGAGAGACCCAGTACTTC. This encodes CAWSVHRGRETQYF.

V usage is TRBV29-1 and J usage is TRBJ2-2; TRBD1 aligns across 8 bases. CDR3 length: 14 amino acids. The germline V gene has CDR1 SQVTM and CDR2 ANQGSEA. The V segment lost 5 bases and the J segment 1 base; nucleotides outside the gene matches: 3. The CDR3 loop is CSVRTGMNTGELFF. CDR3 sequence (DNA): TGCAGCGTTCGGACAGGGATGAACACCGGGGAGCTGTTTTTT.

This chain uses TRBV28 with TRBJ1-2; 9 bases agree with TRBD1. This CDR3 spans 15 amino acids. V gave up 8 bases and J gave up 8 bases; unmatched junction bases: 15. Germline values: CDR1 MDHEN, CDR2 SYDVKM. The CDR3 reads CASHSAGQGISGYTF. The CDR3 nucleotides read TGTGCCAGCCACTCAGCAGGACAGGGGATTTCGGGCTACACCTTC.

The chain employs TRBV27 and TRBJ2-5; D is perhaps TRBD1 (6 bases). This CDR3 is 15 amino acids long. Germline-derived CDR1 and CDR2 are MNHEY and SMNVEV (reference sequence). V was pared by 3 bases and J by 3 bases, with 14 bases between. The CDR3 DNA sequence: TGTGCCAGCAGTTTTGTACTTACAGGGAAAGAGACCCAGTACTTC. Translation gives CASSFVLTGKETQYF.

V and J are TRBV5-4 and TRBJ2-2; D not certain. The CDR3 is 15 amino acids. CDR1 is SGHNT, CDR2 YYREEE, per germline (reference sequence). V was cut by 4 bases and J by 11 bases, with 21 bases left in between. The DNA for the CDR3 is TGTGCCAGCAGCCCGAAAGGCTTCTTACCCCTTGAGCTGTTTTTT. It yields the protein CASSPKGFLPLELFF.

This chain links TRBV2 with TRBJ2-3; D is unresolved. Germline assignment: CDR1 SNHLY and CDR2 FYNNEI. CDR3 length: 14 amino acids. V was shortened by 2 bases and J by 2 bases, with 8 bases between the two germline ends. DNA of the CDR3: TGTGCCAGCAGTGAACTAGGACCCACAGATACGCAGTATTTT. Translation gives CASSELGPTDTQYF.

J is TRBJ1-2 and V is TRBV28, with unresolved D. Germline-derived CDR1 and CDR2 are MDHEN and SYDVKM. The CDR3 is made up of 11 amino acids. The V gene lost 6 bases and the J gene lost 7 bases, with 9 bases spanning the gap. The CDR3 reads CASSDKSGYTF. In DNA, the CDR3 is TGTGCCAGCAGCGATAAATCTGGCTACACCTTC.

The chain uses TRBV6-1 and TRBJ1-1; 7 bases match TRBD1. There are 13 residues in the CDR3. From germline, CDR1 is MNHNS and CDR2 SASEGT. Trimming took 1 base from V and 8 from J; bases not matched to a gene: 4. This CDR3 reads CASSEGWTGEAFF. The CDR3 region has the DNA TGTGCCAGCAGTGAAGGTTGGACAGGCGAAGCTTTCTTT.

The CDR3 DNA reads as TGTGCCAGCAGTTACTCGAGGGGGAAGAGCACAGATACGCAGTATTTT. Translating gives CASSYSRGKSTDTQYF. The chain employs TRBV6-5 and TRBJ2-3, with D possibly being TRBD1 (6 bases). Trimming stripped 0 bases from V and 0 bases from J, with 10 bases between. Germline values: CDR1 MNHEY, CDR2 SVGAGI. This CDR3 has 16 residues.

The CDR3 sequence: CAWTIQGAQETQYF. The CDR3 nucleotides read TGTGCCTGGACCATTCAGGGGGCCCAAGAGACCCAGTACTTC. V and J are TRBV30 and TRBJ2-5; 8 bases line up with TRBD1. CDR3 length equals 14 residues. The germline gives CDR1 GTSNPN, CDR2 SVGIG (reference sequence). With 4 bases clipped from V and 1 base from J, the junction kept 5 bases outside the gene matches.

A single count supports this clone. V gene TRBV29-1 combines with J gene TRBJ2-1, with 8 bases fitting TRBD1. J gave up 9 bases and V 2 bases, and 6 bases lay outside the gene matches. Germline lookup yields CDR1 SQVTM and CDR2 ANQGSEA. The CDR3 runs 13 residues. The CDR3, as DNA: TGCAGCGTTGAACAGAGACAGGGGAGTGAGCAGTTCTTC. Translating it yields CSVEQRQGSEQFF.

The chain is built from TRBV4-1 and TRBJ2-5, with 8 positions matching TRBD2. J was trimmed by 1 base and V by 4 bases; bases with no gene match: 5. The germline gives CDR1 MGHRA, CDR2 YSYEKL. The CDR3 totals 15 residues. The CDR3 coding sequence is TGCGCCAGCAGCCCACTACTAGCGGCCCAAGAGACCCAGTACTTC. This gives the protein CASSPLLAAQETQYF.